This T cell receptor (beta chain) was captured in a study of blood T cell repertoires in COVID-19. The CDR3 is 15 amino acids. Germline lookup yields CDR1 SGHTA and CDR2 FQGNSA. V was shortened by 5 bases and J by 4 bases, with 18 bases between the two germline ends. Assay used: immunoSEQ multiplex PCR; TCRdb lists only in-frame clones, some missing. This table holds 250,000 to 350,000 clones, 88% found once. A single count supports this clone. Sequenced material: peripheral blood. The chain combines TRBV7-2 with TRBJ2-7; TRBD2 is a possible D gene (6 bases). This receptor was identified in a young woman with COVID-19, enrolled during active disease. CDR3 DNA sequence: TGTGCCAGCAGCCCTGGGCGGGGCGCAGTGTACGAGCAGTACTTC. This sequence encodes CASSPGRGAVYEQYF.